This TCR beta chain was retrieved from a study of cytomegalovirus exposure and HLA in healthy donors. General study points: Relative to the approximately 680-donor mean, N-insertions were reportedly fewer in an Asian-associated ancestry cluster in a later analysis.

V was shortened by 5 bases and J by 0 bases, with 7 bases between the two germline ends. Looked up from germline, CDR1 is KGHSH and CDR2 is LQKENI. The CDR3 has 13 residues. About this clone itself: Its antigen is as yet unknown.

Primers for the PCR totalled 60 Vbeta and 13 Jbeta. Per the original data handling: About 9.9 million shared chains were among about 80 million unique TCR beta chains counted in a later analysis. The data were produced by immunoSEQ multiplex PCR, yet TCRdb's version contains in-frame clones alone and is incomplete. V and J calls and clone size are those listed in that table; D and trimming were worked out from the DNA. The table shows roughly 66,000 clones, with 55% to 80% occurring only once. J is TRBJ1-1 and V is TRBV18; D gene uncertain. The material sequenced was PBMCs. This clonotype was obtained from a woman aged 45-60 years in good health and CMV-seronegative. The CDR3 nucleotides read TGTGCCAGCTCAACAACAGTGAACACTGAAGCTTTCTTT. Protein sequence: CASSTTVNTEAFF.